Each of the 23 T cell receptor beta chains below was sequenced from the same sample in a study of blood T cell repertoires in COVID-19. TCRdb's copy holds only in-frame clones and misses some; the assay was immunoSEQ multiplex PCR. The sample yields roughly 200,000 clones, roughly nine tenths seen once. Sequencing used peripheral blood. These receptors all stem from a woman in her twenties or thirties with active or convalescent COVID-19.

The chain carries TRBV27 and TRBJ1-5; tentatively, D is TRBD1 (5 bases). The CDR3 extends over 18 amino acids. Germline V CDR1 and CDR2: MNHEY, SMNVEV (reference sequence). The V gene lost 3 bases and the J gene lost 4 bases, with 22 bases spanning the gap. This CDR3 reads CASSFIGAGLGLNQPQHF. In DNA, the CDR3 is TGTGCCAGCAGTTTCATTGGGGCGGGATTAGGGCTTAATCAGCCCCAGCATTTT.

The chain recombines TRBV11-3 with TRBJ2-3, with D possibly TRBD2 on 5 matching bases. CDR3 length: 12 residues. Germline CDR1 is SGHNT and CDR2 is YENEEA. Trimming left V 5 bases short and J 5 bases short, with 8 bases between. The CDR3 nucleotides read TGTGCCAGCAGCCTTAGCGTAGATACGCAGTATTTT. Translated: CASSLSVDTQYF.

This chain connects TRBV3-1 (or the pseudogene TRBV3-2) to TRBJ1-5; D unresolved. CDR1 LGHDT and CDR2 YNNKEL come from the germline V gene (reference sequence). The V gene lost 3 bases and the J gene lost 5 bases, with 8 bases spanning the gap. The CDR3 has 13 amino acids. CDR3 region: CASSQSADQPQHF. CDR3 bases: TGTGCCAGCAGCCAGTCAGCGGATCAGCCCCAGCATTTT.

The chain employs TRBV28 and TRBJ2-7, with TRBD1 matching over 9 bases. CDR3 length: 14 residues. The germline V gene has CDR1 MDHEN and CDR2 SYDVKM. Trimming at V came to 8 bases and at J to 5 bases, leaving 10 bases not matched to a gene. The CDR3 loop reads CASGRGTGNNEQYF. CDR3 nucleotide sequence: TGTGCCAGCGGGCGGGGGACAGGGAATAACGAGCAGTACTTC. The full variable domain, completed using reference TRBV28 and TRBJ2-7, is DVKVTQSSRYLVKRTGEKVFLECVQDMDHENMFWYRQDPGLGLRLIYFSYDVKMKEKGDIPEGYSVSREKKERFSLILESASTNQTSMYLCASGRGTGNNEQYFGPGTRLTVT.

V usage is TRBV6-4 and J usage is TRBJ1-1, with 7 bases lining up with TRBD1. Per the germline V gene, CDR1 is MRHNA and CDR2 is SNTAGT. There are 13 residues in the CDR3. The trim removed 8 bases at V and 4 bases at J, leaving 7 bases unmatched. The CDR3: CASSDRVGTEAFF. CDR3 sequence (DNA): TGTGCCAGCTCAGACAGGGTGGGCACTGAAGCTTTCTTT.

The rearrangement links TRBV6-6 to TRBJ2-3; D is perhaps TRBD1 (6 bases). V lost 4 bases and J 4 bases, leaving 15 bases between the germline ends. Germline V gene sequence: CDR1 MNHNY, CDR2 SVGAGI (reference sequence). The length of the CDR3 is 15 residues. Written as DNA, the CDR3 is TGTGCCAGCAGTTCTGGGGGCGCCGGGGCAGATACGCAGTATTTT. This gives the protein CASSSGGAGADTQYF.

This chain connects TRBV4-2 to TRBJ2-7; 11 bases line up with TRBD2. The trim removed 2 bases at V and 5 bases at J, leaving 5 bases unmatched. The CDR3 has 15 residues. The germline V gene encodes CDR1 LGHNA and CDR2 YNFKEQ. The CDR3 DNA is TGTGCCAGCAGCCAACTACTAGCGGGAGACAACGAGCAGTACTTC. Translating it yields CASSQLLAGDNEQYF.

Written as DNA, the CDR3 is TGTGCCAGCAGTCCCAAGACAGGGGGTGAGGACACTGAAGCTTTCTTT. Its translation is CASSPKTGGEDTEAFF. The chain recombines TRBV7-9 with TRBJ1-1; TRBD1 aligns across 9 bases. Germline V gene data show CDR1 as SEHNR and CDR2 as FQNEAQ (reference sequence). V shed 6 bases, J shed 3 bases, and the junction held 11 bases outside the gene matches. The CDR3 is made up of 16 amino acids. Together with reference TRBV7-9 and TRBJ1-1, the CDR3 gives the full variable domain: DTGVSQNPRHKITKRGQNVTFRCDPISEHNRLYWYRQTLGQGPEFLTYFQNEAQLEKSRLLSDRFSAERPKGSFSTLEIQRTEQGDSAMYLCASSPKTGGEDTEAFFGQGTRLTVV.

The rearrangement uses TRBV28 and TRBJ2-2; D call uncertain. The germline V and J ends were trimmed by 5 bases and 5 bases, with 3 bases remaining between them. The CDR3 has 11 residues. CDR1 and CDR2 from the germline V gene are MDHEN and SYDVKM. CDR3 sequence reads: CASSRTGELFF. The CDR3 DNA reads as TGTGCCAGCAGTCGGACCGGGGAGCTGTTTTTT.

This clone was found once. The CDR3 spells CASSFPGNEQFF. The CDR3 region has the DNA TGTGCCAGCAGTTTCCCAGGCAATGAGCAGTTCTTC. The chain is built from TRBV5-6 and TRBJ2-1; D is uncertain. The CDR3 runs 12 residues. From germline, CDR1 is SGHDT and CDR2 YYEEEE. Trimming stripped 5 bases from V and 6 bases from J, with 9 bases between.

The genes are TRBV18 and TRBJ2-5; TRBD2 matches at 14 bases. J lost 5 bases, V lost 3 bases, and 8 bases had no gene match. CDR3 length: 17 residues. CDR1 KGHSH and CDR2 LQKENI come from the germline V gene. DNA of the CDR3: TGTGCCAGCTCACCTAGACTAGCGGGAGGGATCATCGAGACCCAGTACTTC. This sequence encodes CASSPRLAGGIIETQYF. The whole variable domain, filled in from reference TRBV18 and TRBJ2-5, reads NAGVMQNPRHLVRRRGQEARLRCSPMKGHSHVYWYRQLPEEGLKFMVYLQKENIIDESGMPKERFSAEFPKEGPSILRIQQVVRGDSAAYFCASSPRLAGGIIETQYFGPGTRLLVL.

The chain employs TRBV5-4 and TRBJ2-7; the match to TRBD1 covers 11 bases. Germline lookup yields CDR1 SGHNT and CDR2 YYREEE (reference sequence). Unmatched junction bases numbered 9, after V lost 4 bases and J lost 6 bases. The CDR3 length is 15 residues. This CDR3 reads CASSRGQDRGPEQYF. The CDR3, as DNA: TGTGCCAGCAGCCGGGGCCAGGACAGGGGGCCCGAGCAGTACTTC.

The chain has TRBV5-1 and TRBJ2-7; the match to TRBD2 covers 9 bases. V trimming: 2 bases; J trimming: 2 bases; junction bases outside the gene matches: 2. The CDR3 length is 14 residues. Germline V gene lookup returns CDR1 SGHRS and CDR2 YFSETQ. The DNA of the CDR3 is TGCGCCAGCAGCTTTGCGGGGGGGCCCTACGAGCAGTACTTC. Translating it yields CASSFAGGPYEQYF.

The chain has TRBV2 and TRBJ1-1; TRBD1 aligns across 8 bases. Losses at the gene ends were 6 bases for V and 8 bases for J; bases not matched to a gene: 8. The germline gives CDR1 SNHLY, CDR2 FYNNEI. This CDR3 contains 13 residues. The CDR3 is CASRGTGQKEAFF. CDR3 sequence (DNA): TGTGCCAGCAGGGGGACAGGTCAAAAAGAAGCTTTCTTT.

This chain links TRBV7-2 with TRBJ2-7, with 7 nucleotides matching TRBD1. V gave up 0 bases and J gave up 6 bases; unmatched junction bases: 8. Germline V gives CDR1 SGHTA, CDR2 FQGNSA. The CDR3 length is 15 residues. DNA for the CDR3: TGTGCCAGCAGCTTAGCGACAGGGCTCGGGCTCGAGCAGTACTTC. Protein sequence: CASSLATGLGLEQYF.

The chain employs TRBV6-2 or TRBV6-3 and TRBJ2-1; TRBD2 matches 8 bases. The CDR3 totals 15 residues. The germline CDR1 and CDR2 sequences are MNHEY and SVGEGT. J was trimmed by 0 bases and V by 6 bases; bases with no gene match: 4. CDR3 DNA sequence: TGTGCCAGCAGCTTACTAGCGGTCTCCTACAATGAGCAGTTCTTC. Encoded protein: CASSLLAVSYNEQFF.

The J gene is TRBJ2-2, the V gene TRBV5-6; D is perhaps TRBD2 (6 bases). The length of the CDR3 is 17 residues. The germline V gene has CDR1 SGHDT and CDR2 YYEEEE. Trimming left V 3 bases short and J 7 bases short, with 22 bases between. The DNA of the CDR3 is TGTGCCAGCAGCTCGCTCATAACCGGGAGTATATTCGGGGAGCTGTTTTTT. Translation: CASSSLITGSIFGELFF.

V usage is TRBV19 and J usage is TRBJ2-2; D gene unclear. Trimming removed 7 bases from V and 1 base from J, with 16 bases in between. The CDR3 extends over 16 amino acids. Germline CDR1 is LNHDA and CDR2 is SQIVND (reference sequence). Written as DNA, the CDR3 is TGTGCCAGTACCCCCGTTATTAGTTGGAACACCGGGGAGCTGTTTTTT. Protein product: CASTPVISWNTGELFF.

The J gene is TRBJ2-7, the V gene TRBV19; 7 bases agree with TRBD2. V gave up 8 bases and J gave up 6 bases; unmatched junction bases: 10. The length of the CDR3 is 13 residues. Germline V gene sequence: CDR1 LNHDA, CDR2 SQIVND (reference sequence). The CDR3 region has the DNA TGTGCCAGTCGCTGGGGGGGGACTGGCGAGCAGTACTTC. Translated, it gives CASRWGGTGEQYF.

V gene TRBV7-9 combines with J gene TRBJ2-2; a possible D gene is TRBD2 (5 bases). Germline loops: CDR1 SEHNR, CDR2 FQNEAQ (reference sequence). There are 18 residues in the CDR3. The ends were cut back, 7 bases at V and 4 bases at J, with 25 bases in the middle. The CDR3 DNA follows: TGTGCCAGCATGATTCGAGGAGGCCGGGCACCAAGCACCGGGGAGCTGTTTTTT. As protein: CASMIRGGRAPSTGELFF. The full variable domain, completed using reference TRBV7-9 and TRBJ2-2, is DTGVSQNPRHKITKRGQNVTFRCDPISEHNRLYWYRQTLGQGPEFLTYFQNEAQLEKSRLLSDRFSAERPKGSFSTLEIQRTEQGDSAMYLCASMIRGGRAPSTGELFFGEGSRLTVL.

This clone came up a few times. This chain links TRBV10-3 with TRBJ1-6; 7 bases match TRBD1. The CDR3 loop spans 15 amino acids. The germline V gene encodes CDR1 ENHRY and CDR2 SYGVKD. V shed 1 base, J shed 9 bases, and the junction held 6 bases outside the gene matches. The CDR3 reads CAISEFDREFSPLHF. CDR3 sequence (DNA): TGTGCCATCAGTGAGTTTGACAGGGAATTTTCACCCCTCCACTTT.

The chain carries TRBV29-1 and TRBJ2-1, with a possible D match to TRBD1 (6 bases). The CDR3 sequence is 14 residues long. V was cut by 3 bases and J by 3 bases, with 12 bases left in between. The germline gives CDR1 SQVTM, CDR2 ANQGSEA. DNA for the CDR3: TGCAGCGTTGAGGGGGCTAGCAGCTACAATGAGCAGTTCTTC. It codes for CSVEGASSYNEQFF.

This CDR3 reads CAWTRDSVAGELFF. In nucleotides, the CDR3 is TGTGCCTGGACCCGGGACAGCGTCGCCGGGGAGCTGTTTTTT. The chain links TRBV30 to TRBJ2-2, with TRBD1 identical over 7 bases. The trim removed 4 bases at V and 6 bases at J, leaving 8 bases unmatched. Germline V gene sequence: CDR1 GTSNPN, CDR2 SVGIG (reference sequence). The CDR3 length is 14 residues.